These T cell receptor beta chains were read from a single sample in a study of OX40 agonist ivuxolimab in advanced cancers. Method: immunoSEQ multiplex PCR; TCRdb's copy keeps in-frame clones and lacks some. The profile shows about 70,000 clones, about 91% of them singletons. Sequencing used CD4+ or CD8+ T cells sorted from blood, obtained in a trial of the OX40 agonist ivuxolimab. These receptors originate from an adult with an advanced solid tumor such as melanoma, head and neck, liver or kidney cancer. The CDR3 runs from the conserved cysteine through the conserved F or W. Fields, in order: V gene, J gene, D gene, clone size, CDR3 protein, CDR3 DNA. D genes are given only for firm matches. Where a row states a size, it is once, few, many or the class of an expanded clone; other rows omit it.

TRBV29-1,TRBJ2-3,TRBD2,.,CSVVQRESTDTQYF,TGCAGCGTTGTTCAGCGGGAGAGCACAGATACGCAGTATTTT
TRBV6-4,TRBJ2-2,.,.,CASRADGNTGELFF,TGTGCCAGCAGAGCGGACGGGAACACCGGGGAGCTGTTTTTT
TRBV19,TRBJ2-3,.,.,CASSSTPGERDTQYF,TGTGCCAGTAGTTCCACTCCGGGAGAGAGGGATACGCAGTATTTT
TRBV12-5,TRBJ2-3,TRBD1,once,CASGSPDRGGSTDTQYF,TGTGCTAGTGGTTCCCCGGATAGAGGGGGCAGCACAGATACGCAGTATTTT
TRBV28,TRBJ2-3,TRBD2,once,CASSLDPSGGTQYF,TGTGCCAGCAGTTTGGATCCTAGCGGGGGAACGCAGTATTTT
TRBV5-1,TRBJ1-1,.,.,CASSLEGRDEAFF,TGCGCCAGCAGCTTGGAAGGCAGGGATGAAGCTTTCTTT
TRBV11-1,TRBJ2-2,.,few,CASSLIPGLNTGELFF,TGTGCCAGCAGCTTAATCCCGGGACTTAACACCGGGGAGCTGTTTTTT
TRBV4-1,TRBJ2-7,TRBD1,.,CASSQLTGGVYEQYF,TGCGCCAGCAGCCAATTGACAGGGGGCGTCTACGAGCAGTACTTC
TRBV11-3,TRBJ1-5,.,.,CASSLGGREGNQPQHF,TGTGCCAGCAGCTTAGGCGGCAGGGAAGGCAATCAGCCCCAGCATTTT
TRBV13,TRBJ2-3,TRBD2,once,CASSKGPLAGGAYTQYF,TGTGCCAGCAGCAAAGGACCGCTAGCGGGGGGGGCATATACGCAGTATTTT
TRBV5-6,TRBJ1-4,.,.,CASSLRTAATNEKLFF,TGTGCCAGCAGCTTACGGACAGCAGCAACTAATGAAAAACTGTTTTTT
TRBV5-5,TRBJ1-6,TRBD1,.,CASSRTGTGLNSPLHF,TGTGCCAGCAGCCGGACCGGGACAGGCCTTAATTCACCCCTCCACTTT
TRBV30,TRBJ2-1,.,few,CAGLWQSSYNEQFF,TGTGCCGGGCTGTGGCAGTCCTCCTACAATGAGCAGTTCTTC
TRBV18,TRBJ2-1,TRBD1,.,CASSPGAQGANNEQFF,TGTGCCAGCTCACCGGGCGCGCAGGGGGCGAACAATGAGCAGTTCTTC
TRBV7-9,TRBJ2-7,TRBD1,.,CASSGQGFNEQYF,TGTGCCAGCAGCGGACAGGGGTTCAACGAGCAGTACTTC
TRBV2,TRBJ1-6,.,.,CASSEQGNSPLHF,TGTGCCAGCAGTGAACAGGGCAATTCACCCCTCCACTTT
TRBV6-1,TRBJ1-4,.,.,CASTEETATNEKLFF,TGTGCCAGCACTGAAGAGACAGCAACTAATGAAAAACTGTTTTTT
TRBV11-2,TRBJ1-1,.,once,CASSLVGTGRMNTEAFF,TGTGCCAGCAGCTTAGTAGGTACAGGTAGAATGAACACTGAAGCTTTCTTT
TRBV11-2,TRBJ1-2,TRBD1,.,CASSPSGQGSYGYTF,TGTGCCAGCAGCCCCAGTGGACAGGGGTCCTATGGCTACACCTTC
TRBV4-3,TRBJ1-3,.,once,CASSQDRAIGNTIYF,TGCGCCAGCAGCCAAGATCGGGCGATTGGAAACACCATATATTTT
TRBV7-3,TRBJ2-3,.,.,CASSLFQADTQYF,TGTGCCAGCAGCTTATTCCAGGCAGATACGCAGTATTTT
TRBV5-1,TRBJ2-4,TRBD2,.,CASSSTAVGAAGGKNIQYF,TGCGCCAGCAGCTCGACGGCAGTCGGGGCGGCGGGGGGCAAAAACATTCAGTACTTC
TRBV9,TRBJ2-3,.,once,CASSDHLATDTQYF,TGTGCCAGCAGCGACCACCTTGCTACAGATACGCAGTATTTT
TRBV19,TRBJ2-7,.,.,CASSWRGEQYF,TGTGCCAGTAGTTGGCGGGGCGAGCAGTACTTC
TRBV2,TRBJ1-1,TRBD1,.,CASSVDREAEAFF,TGTGCCAGCAGTGTTGACAGGGAGGCTGAAGCTTTCTTT
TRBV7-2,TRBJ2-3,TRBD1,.,CASSRDRVGLSSTDTQYF,TGTGCCAGCAGCCGGGACAGGGTGGGTTTGTCGAGCACAGATACGCAGTATTTT
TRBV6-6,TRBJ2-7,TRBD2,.,CASSAGGNFDYEQYF,TGTGCCAGCAGTGCGGGGGGGAACTTCGACTACGAGCAGTACTTC
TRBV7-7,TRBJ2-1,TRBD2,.,CASSLSGRDEQFF,TGTGCTAGCAGCTTATCCGGGAGGGATGAGCAGTTCTTC
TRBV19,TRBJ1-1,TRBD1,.,CASSGDRMNTEAFF,TGTGCCAGTAGTGGGGACAGAATGAACACTGAAGCTTTCTTT
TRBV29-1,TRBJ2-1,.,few,CSVVKTYEQFF,TGCAGCGTCGTAAAAACCTATGAGCAGTTCTTC
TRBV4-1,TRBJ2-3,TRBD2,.,CASREGLAGADTQYF,TGCGCCAGCAGAGAAGGACTAGCGGGGGCGGATACGCAGTATTTT
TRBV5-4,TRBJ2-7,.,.,CASSPDPTPAYEQYF,TGTGCCAGCAGCCCGGATCCGACACCCGCCTACGAGCAGTACTTC
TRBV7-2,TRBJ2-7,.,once,CVSSPRPTYEQYF,TGTGTCAGCAGCCCTCGTCCCACCTACGAGCAGTACTTC
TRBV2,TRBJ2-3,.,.,CASSALALRTDTQYF,TGTGCCAGCAGTGCTCTAGCGCTCCGCACAGATACGCAGTATTTT
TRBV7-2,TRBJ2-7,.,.,CASCNRVTYEQYF,TGTGCCAGCTGCAACAGGGTTACCTACGAGCAGTACTTC
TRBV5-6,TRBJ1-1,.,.,CASSPGRQKGTEAFF,TGTGCCAGCAGCCCGGGACGCCAAAAGGGAACTGAAGCTTTCTTT
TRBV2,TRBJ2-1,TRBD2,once,CASVPREDHNEQFF,TGTGCCAGCGTACCGCGGGAGGACCACAATGAGCAGTTCTTC
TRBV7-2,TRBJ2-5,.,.,CASSLVSETQYF,TGTGCCAGCAGCTTAGTCTCAGAGACCCAGTACTTC
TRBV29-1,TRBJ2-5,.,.,CSVEGGRRQETQYF,TGCAGCGTTGAGGGGGGCCGCCGTCAAGAGACCCAGTACTTC
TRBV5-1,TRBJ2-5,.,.,CASRGGATQYF,TGCGCCAGCAGGGGGGGAGCGACCCAGTACTTC
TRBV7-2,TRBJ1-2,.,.,CASSLDYGYTF,TGTGCCAGCAGCTTAGACTATGGCTACACCTTC
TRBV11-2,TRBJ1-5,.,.,CASSLGLTESQHF,TGTGCCAGCAGCTTAGGGCTGACAGAGTCCCAGCATTTT
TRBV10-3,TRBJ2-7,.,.,CAISESAGKWYEQYF,TGTGCCATCAGTGAGTCGGCAGGAAAGTGGTACGAGCAGTACTTC
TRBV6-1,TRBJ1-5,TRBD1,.,CASRDRGTQPQHF,TGTGCCAGCAGGGACAGGGGGACTCAGCCCCAGCATTTT
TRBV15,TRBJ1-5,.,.,CATRKGLNQPQHF,TGTGCCACCAGGAAAGGGCTCAATCAGCCCCAGCATTTT
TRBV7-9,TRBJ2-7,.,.,CASSFLPVVQDEQYF,TGTGCCAGCAGCTTCCTTCCAGTAGTCCAGGACGAGCAGTACTTC
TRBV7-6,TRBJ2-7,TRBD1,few,CASSARTGASDEQYF,TGTGCCAGCAGCGCCCGGACAGGGGCAAGCGACGAGCAGTACTTC
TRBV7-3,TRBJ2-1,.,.,CASSLSGGHNEQFF,TGTGCCAGCAGCTTAAGCGGGGGCCACAATGAGCAGTTCTTC
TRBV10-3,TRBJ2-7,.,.,CAISTGTRGYEQYF,TGTGCCATCAGTACCGGGACACGGGGGTACGAGCAGTACTTC
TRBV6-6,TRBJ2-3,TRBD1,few,CASSYSGQGHTDTQYF,TGTGCCAGCAGTTACTCTGGACAGGGACACACAGATACGCAGTATTTT
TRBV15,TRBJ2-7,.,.,CATSSGRTSTYEQYF,TGTGCCACCAGCAGTGGACGCACTTCTACCTACGAGCAGTACTTC
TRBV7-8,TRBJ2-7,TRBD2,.,CASSLVLAGPYEQYF,TGTGCCAGCAGCTTAGTCCTAGCGGGGCCCTACGAGCAGTACTTC
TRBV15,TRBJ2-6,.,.,CATSRDQAGANVLTF,TGTGCCACCAGCAGAGATCAGGCTGGGGCCAACGTCCTGACTTTC